This TCR beta chain came from a study of blood T cell repertoires in COVID-19. On the study more broadly: Spain, Italy and the United States supplied samples that represented acute and convalescent COVID-19.

The method was immunoSEQ multiplex PCR; TCRdb's version includes in-frame clones alone and lacks a portion of them. The sample includes 330,000 or so clones, more than 85% of them seen just once. Germline V gives CDR1 SGHDN, CDR2 FVKESK. Trimming shortened V by 5 bases and J by 8 bases, and 15 bases separated the two germline ends. The CDR3 sequence is 13 residues long. The V and J genes are TRBV14 and TRBJ1-2; TRBD1 might be the D (5 bases). This sequence was found in a woman under 40 who had recovered from COVID-19. Source material: PBMCs or T cells enriched from blood (not recorded which). For the CDR3, the DNA is TGTGCCAGCAGCAGCGGTGGGGGGAAAGGCTACACCTTC. Translation: CASSSGGGKGYTF.